This T cell receptor beta chain was recorded in a study of human T cells and chemical hapten exposure (dated by TCRdb to 2020 to 2023). Concerning the study at large: For sensitization, 2% DPC in acetone was applied to a roughly 2 cm by roughly 2 cm area of upper inner arm skin. Weekly therapeutic DPC doses were additionally applied to the scalp of patients throughout the roughly 23-week study period. Patch testing on the upper back used Finn chambers containing 0.01% DPC, with scoring done after 6 days according to International Contact Dermatitis Research Group standards. Most of the patients in the cohort were female, and the cohort covered alopecia areata with under or over 50% scalp involvement, alopecia totalis and alopecia universalis. Libraries were combined into a pool for sequencing, and differences in TCR yield between samples came mainly from small differences in library volumes within the pool. The study tracked peripheral blood TCR repertoire changes in vivo during primary and secondary sensitization to the hapten diphenylcyclopropenone (DPC) in alopecia patients. Blood samples were taken from patients before sensitization (week 0) and at 2, 6 and about 24 weeks after DPC sensitization. Blood for TCR sequencing was provided by twenty-nine alopecia patients at one to four time points (pre-sensitization, 2, 6 and 24 weeks).

Taken with the paper, the label for time point translates to: pre-sensitization, week 0. What this sample's treatment or condition label stands for: therapeutic diphenylcyclopropenone sensitization with weekly scalp DPC. At each patch-test visit, blood was drawn before the patch test was applied. Patients were considered eligible if aged 18 to 70, diagnosed with alopecia and deemed suitable for DPC therapy, and patients were excluded if pregnant. Unfractionated whole blood was collected in Tempus Blood RNA tubes, and total RNA was extracted from that blood. Trimming at the junction amounts to 1 base on V and 0 bases on J, and the germline ends lie 7 bases apart. The cysteine opens and the phenylalanine closes a CDR3 of 14 amino acids. Just the 42-base CDR3 DNA is kept, in frame starting at base 1. Reading the germline V gene (reference sequence) gives CDR1 GTSNPN and CDR2 SVGIG. This clonotype came up many times. No antigen is known for it. No clone much larger than this one lies a single base away; base qualities are absent.

The research as a whole found: Because all patients had alopecia, a presumed autoimmune disease, the immune response of the patients might differ from that of healthy individuals. After repeated subsampling, changes were observed in the strength of the expansion versus patch-test correlation and in the threshold at which the correlation became significant. No change with DPC sensitization was found in the number of TCRs above 1 in 1000 frequency, and no evidence of global repertoire structure alterations was found. Compared with pre-sensitization or healthy control sets, expanded TCRs formed significantly more large CDR3 similarity clusters, which is consistent with antigen-driven responses. The number of PT1 expanded TCRs positively correlated with patch test score, significant at thresholds 8, 16 and 32 but not 4.

Receptor libraries were prepared by RACE. Sequencer: NextSeq 500. During library preparation, unique molecular identifiers were attached to individual cDNA molecules so that TCRs could be counted in a quantitative, reproducible way. Each blood RNA sample was used to sequence both TCR alpha and TCR beta chains. Per the authors' processing: The median number of TCRs per sample was around 100,000, ranging from roughly 20,000 to 700,000. The Decombinator software suite was used to annotate the V, J and CDR3 of the TCR reads. Every sample was subsampled to the same number of TCRs (28,000) for the PS versus PT1 abundance plots. Expanded TCRs were defined as absent before sensitization and observed at least eight times at the 2-week time point. In-frame beta chains were kept once TCRdb had trimmed the public reads at Q25 with fastp and called clones with MiXCR. Rows are unified per CDR3 protein, each entry keeping the most common DNA and genes. In this record, the V and J calls reflect TCRdb's handling and not the investigators' own analysis. The sample yields 99,000 or so distinct CDR3 sequences; 11% were counted once. Of the sample, around 3.1% is held by the ten largest clones.

The source was whole blood, collected in connection with sensitization to the hapten diphenylcyclopropenone (DPC). The V gene is TRBV30 and the J gene is TRBJ1-5, and the D gene may be TRBD1, 5 bases matching. The origin of this receptor is a woman aged 55-70 years with alopecia areata. Some clones in this sample may be carry-over from other donors' samples. The CDR3 sequence is CAWSGGNSNQPQHF. The DNA sequence is given as TGTGCCTGGAGTGGGGGGAATAGCAATCAGCCCCAGCATTTT.